A single sample is the source of the 23 T cell receptor beta chains below, sequenced in a study of metastatic and nonmetastatic thyroid tumors. TCRdb called clones again from the PCR reads with MiXCR. The sample lists about 14,000 clones, around 4% seen once, with roughly 27% in the top ten. No treatment of any kind had been given to any patient before thyroid surgery. The sequenced material came from tumor tissue. Receptors originate from a female donor with papillary thyroid cancer or a benign thyroid nodule (not recorded which). Some clones in this sample may be carry-over from other donors' samples.

The chain joins TRBV24-1 to TRBJ1-2, with 8 positions matching TRBD1. V shed 4 bases and J 1 base; nucleotides not matched to a gene: 4. Looked up from germline, CDR1 is KGHDR and CDR2 is SFDVKD. The CDR3 covers 15 residues. CDR3 sequence: CATSDGQGVNYGYTF. The CDR3 bases are TGTGCCACCAGTGACGGACAGGGAGTTAACTATGGCTACACCTTC.

V and J are TRBV28 and TRBJ1-1, with TRBD1 identical over 8 bases. CDR3 length: 14 amino acids. Germline CDR1 MDHEN, CDR2 SYDVKM. J lost 5 bases, V lost 4 bases, and 6 bases had no gene match. The DNA for the CDR3 is TGTGCCAGCAGTTCAGGGGGCGGAGGTACTGAAGCTTTCTTT. This gives the protein CASSSGGGGTEAFF.

V is TRBV28 and J is TRBJ1-6; no firm D call. Trimming took off 6 bases at V and 13 bases at J, with 22 bases between the two ends. Per the germline V gene, CDR1 is MDHEN and CDR2 is SYDVKM. This CDR3 has 15 amino acids. The DNA of the CDR3 is TGTGCCAGCAGCGGTGGAGGGCCTCAAAGATTCCCCCTCCACTTT. The encoded protein is CASSGGGPQRFPLHF. The whole variable domain, filled in from reference TRBV28 and TRBJ1-6, reads DVKVTQSSRYLVKRTGEKVFLECVQDMDHENMFWYRQDPGLGLRLIYFSYDVKMKEKGDIPEGYSVSREKKERFSLILESASTNQTSMYLCASSGGGPQRFPLHFGNGTRLTVT.

CDR3 sequence reads: CASSIPSGLFSQSSYEQYF. The CDR3 nucleotides read TGTGCCAGCAGTATCCCCTCGGGCCTTTTTTCACAAAGCTCCTACGAGCAGTACTTC. The V gene is TRBV28, the J gene TRBJ2-7; D ambiguous. This CDR3 has 19 residues. CDR1 is MDHEN, CDR2 SYDVKM, per germline. V lost 5 bases to trimming and J lost 0 bases, with 26 bases between them.

This clone was found a few times. The rearrangement joins TRBV6-9 to TRBJ2-7, with 13 positions matching TRBD2. The CDR3 runs to 17 residues. Germline lookup yields CDR1 MNHGY and CDR2 SVAAGI. The V segment lost 3 bases and the J segment 6 bases; nucleotides outside the gene matches: 11. CDR3 amino acids: CASSYGTSGRALAEQYF. CDR3 nucleotides: TGTGCCAGCAGTTACGGCACTAGCGGGAGGGCCTTGGCCGAGCAGTACTTC.

This clone has only a few counts. The chain combines TRBV12-5 with TRBJ2-3, with 10 bases aligning to TRBD2. Trimming removed 2 bases from V and 6 bases from J; junction bases left unmatched: 5. This CDR3 has 15 residues. Germline CDR1 LGHNT, CDR2 FRNRAP. The CDR3 is CASGLWLAGVDTQYF. CDR3 in DNA: TGTGCTAGTGGTTTGTGGCTAGCGGGAGTGGATACGCAGTATTTT.

In its sample, this clone was seen a few times. This chain joins TRBV6-1 and TRBJ2-5; perhaps D is TRBD1 or TRBD2 (5 bases each). Germline V CDR1 and CDR2: MNHNS, SASEGT. There are 13 residues in the CDR3. The germline V and J ends were trimmed by 10 bases and 7 bases, with 19 bases remaining between them. CDR3 sequence: CAITFLIGTTQYF. In DNA, the CDR3 is TGTGCCATCACCTTCCTCATAGGGACGACCCAGTACTTC.

This clone showed up just a few times. This rearrangement joins TRBV6-1 to TRBJ2-2; the D gene is possibly TRBD2 (5 bases). Germline CDR1 MNHNS, CDR2 SASEGT. Between the trimmed V and J ends, which lost 10 bases and 7 bases, there was a span of 19 bases. This CDR3 spans 14 amino acids. The CDR3 DNA reads as TGTGCCATCCAAGTACGGGCCGAGGGCGGGGAGCTGTTTTTT. Translated, it gives CAIQVRAEGGELFF.

This clone turned up a few times. The gene calls are TRBV19 and TRBJ1-2; D is possibly TRBD1 (6 bases). CDR1 is LNHDA, CDR2 SQIVND, per germline (reference sequence). Trimming cost V 3 bases and J 3 bases, with 11 bases left between them. CDR3 size: 14 residues. DNA for the CDR3: TGTGCCAGTAGTATGAGTCAGGGGTACTATGGCTACACCTTC. Protein: CASSMSQGYYGYTF.

The chain joins TRBV7-2 to TRBJ1-2; D uncertain. The germline V gene encodes CDR1 SGHTA and CDR2 FQGNSA. V lost 0 bases, J lost 4 bases, and 12 bases lay in between. CDR3 size: 15 residues. CDR3 nucleotide sequence: TGTGCCAGCAGCTTAGCGGGGTGGACCCTCTATGGCTACACCTTC. Its translation: CASSLAGWTLYGYTF.

A few counts support this clone. The chain is built from TRBV24-1 and TRBJ1-3, with 8 bases that match TRBD1. CDR3 size: 14 residues. Germline V gene lookup returns CDR1 KGHDR and CDR2 SFDVKD. The J segment lost 8 bases and the V segment lost 5 bases, leaving 7 bases of the junction unmatched. The chain's CDR3 is CATSASGGADTIYF. DNA of the CDR3: TGTGCCACCAGTGCTTCAGGGGGCGCGGACACCATATATTTT.

The chain recombines TRBV11-2 with TRBJ2-7; TRBD1 matches at 8 bases. CDR1 is SGHAT and CDR2 is FQNNGV in the germline V gene. There are 19 residues in the CDR3. Unmatched junction bases numbered 18, after V lost 5 bases and J lost 0 bases. This CDR3 is CASSSLGIPLTGGSYEQYF. In DNA form, the CDR3 reads TGTGCCAGCAGCAGCTTAGGGATTCCCCTAACAGGGGGCTCCTACGAGCAGTACTTC. Looking up the rest from reference TRBV11-2 and TRBJ2-7 gives the full variable domain: EAGVAQSPRYKIIEKRQSVAFWCNPISGHATLYWYQQILGQGPKLLIQFQNNGVVDDSQLPKDRFSAERLKGVDSTLKIQPAKLEDSAVYLCASSSLGIPLTGGSYEQYFGPGTRLTVT.

The chain couples TRBV20-1 to TRBJ1-1; no reliable D call. Trimming removed 0 bases at V and 1 base at J, with 6 bases between. The CDR3 is 13 amino acids. Germline V gene data show CDR1 as DFQATT and CDR2 as SNEGSKA (reference sequence). The CDR3 loop is CSARDRQNTEAFF. CDR3 coding DNA: TGCAGTGCTAGAGATCGTCAGAACACTGAAGCTTTCTTT.

The gene calls are TRBV20-1 and TRBJ1-2; 8 nucleotides agree with TRBD1. Looked up from germline, CDR1 is DFQATT and CDR2 is SNEGSKA (reference sequence). With 3 bases clipped from V and 3 bases from J, the junction kept 12 bases outside the gene matches. The CDR3 totals 16 residues. The CDR3 DNA follows: TGCAGTGCTAGTCCCGGGACAGGAGGCCAATACTATGGCTACACCTTC. Its protein is CSASPGTGGQYYGYTF.

The gene calls are TRBV5-1 and TRBJ1-1, with 9 nucleotides matching TRBD1. The CDR3 covers 16 residues. Trimming took 3 bases from V and 3 from J; bases not matched to a gene: 9. CDR1 is SGHRS and CDR2 is YFSETQ in the germline V gene. CDR3 residues: CASSWSGQGSYTEAFF. In DNA, the CDR3 is TGCGCCAGCAGCTGGTCAGGACAGGGGTCGTACACTGAAGCTTTCTTT.

This clone is labeled as medium-sized. The chain uses TRBV5-6 and TRBJ2-7, with no clear D. Germline V lookup: CDR1 SGHDT, CDR2 YYEEEE. V shed 2 bases and J shed 3 bases, with 21 bases lying between them. The CDR3 runs 17 residues. The CDR3 loop is CASSLRVPNLGVYEQYF. The DNA of the CDR3 is TGTGCCAGCAGCTTACGCGTACCTAACCTTGGGGTCTACGAGCAGTACTTC. The whole variable domain, filled in from reference TRBV5-6 and TRBJ2-7, reads DAGVTQSPTHLIKTRGQQVTLRCSPKSGHDTVSWYQQALGQGPQFIFQYYEEEERQRGNFPDRFSGHQFPNYSSELNVNALLLGDSALYLCASSLRVPNLGVYEQYFGPGTRLTVT.

The V and J genes are TRBV28 and TRBJ2-2; TRBD1 is a possible D gene (8 bases). With 3 bases removed from V and 6 bases from J, the gap between germline ends came to 11 bases. From germline, CDR1 is MDHEN and CDR2 SYDVKM. This CDR3 comprises 14 residues. In DNA form, the CDR3 reads TGTGCCAGCAGTTTCACAGGGGGGGCCGGGGAGCTGTTTTTT. It yields the protein CASSFTGGAGELFF.

This clone was observed a handful of times. It may be a read error: a sequence one base away is much more abundant. The V gene is TRBV27, the J gene TRBJ2-1, with a tentative D call TRBD2 (6 bases). Trimming removed 3 bases from V and 5 bases from J, with 14 bases in between. CDR1 MNHEY and CDR2 SMNVEV come from the germline V gene (reference sequence). The CDR3 has 15 amino acids. CDR3 amino acids: CASSFIGSGHNEQFF. The CDR3 region has the DNA TGTGCCAGCAGTTTCATCGGGAGTGGCCACAATGAGCAGTTCTTC.

Only a few counts were recorded for this clone. Compared with germline, one end of the junction differs, possibly owing to a read error. CDR3 nucleotides: TGTGCCAGCAGTGCCCTAGGGAACAATGAGCAGCTCTTC. This encodes CASSALGNNEQLF. The gene calls are TRBV6-1 and TRBJ2-1; no definite D call. This CDR3 comprises 13 residues. Germline V gives CDR1 MNHNS, CDR2 SASEGT.

This chain uses TRBV11-1 with TRBJ1-2, with D perhaps TRBD1 (5 bases). The CDR3 consists of 13 residues. Between the trimmed V and J ends, which lost 8 bases and 4 bases, there was a span of 14 bases. Germline V gives CDR1 SGHAT, CDR2 FQDESV (reference sequence). Written as DNA, the CDR3 is TGTGCCAGCGCCAGGGACCAAGCCTATGGCTACACCTTC. It translates to CASARDQAYGYTF.

This clone was counted only a few times. The gene calls are TRBV4-1 and TRBJ1-2; D might be TRBD1 (6 bases). CDR3 length: 15 amino acids. The V end lost 7 bases, the J end lost 3 bases, and 18 bases lay between the germline ends. The V gene's germline CDR1 is MGHRA and CDR2 YSYEKL. The CDR3 sequence is CASKQSGGVDYGYTF. Here the CDR3 DNA reads TGCGCCAGCAAACAAAGCGGGGGCGTCGACTATGGCTACACCTTC.

The J gene is TRBJ1-1, the V gene TRBV12-3 or TRBV12-4; D might be TRBD1 (6 bases). This CDR3 spans 13 amino acids. The V end was cut by 5 bases, the J end by 4 bases, with 11 bases between. The chain's CDR3 is CASSLGGGTEAFF. The CDR3, as DNA: TGTGCCAGCAGTCTAGGAGGGGGCACTGAAGCTTTCTTT.

The chain recombines TRBV5-1 with TRBJ1-1; no clear D. Germline V gene data show CDR1 as SGHRS and CDR2 as YFSETQ. V lost 5 bases and J 3 bases, leaving 11 bases between the germline ends. The CDR3 sequence is 13 residues long. The CDR3 reads CASSPGGHTEAFF. In nucleotides, the CDR3 is TGCGCCAGCAGTCCCGGAGGACACACTGAAGCTTTCTTT.